The sequence of this TCR beta chain was determined in a study of blood T cell repertoires in COVID-19. V was trimmed by 1 base and J by 4 bases, leaving 17 bases between them. Germline CDR1 is SGHDT and CDR2 is YYEEEE. The length of the CDR3 is 16 residues. Using immunoSEQ multiplex PCR, the repertoire was profiled, and TCRdb retains in-frame clones only, with some absent. The sample has about 300,000 clones, roughly 90% seen once. The sequencing input was peripheral blood. The clonotype originates from a man in his late teens or twenties who had recovered from COVID-19. The J gene is TRBJ1-1, the V gene TRBV5-6, with TRBD1 as a possible D gene (5 bases). The CDR3 sequence is CASSLRQGGVSTEAFF. Written as DNA, the CDR3 is TGTGCCAGCAGCTTGCGGCAGGGTGGGGTGAGCACTGAAGCTTTCTTT.